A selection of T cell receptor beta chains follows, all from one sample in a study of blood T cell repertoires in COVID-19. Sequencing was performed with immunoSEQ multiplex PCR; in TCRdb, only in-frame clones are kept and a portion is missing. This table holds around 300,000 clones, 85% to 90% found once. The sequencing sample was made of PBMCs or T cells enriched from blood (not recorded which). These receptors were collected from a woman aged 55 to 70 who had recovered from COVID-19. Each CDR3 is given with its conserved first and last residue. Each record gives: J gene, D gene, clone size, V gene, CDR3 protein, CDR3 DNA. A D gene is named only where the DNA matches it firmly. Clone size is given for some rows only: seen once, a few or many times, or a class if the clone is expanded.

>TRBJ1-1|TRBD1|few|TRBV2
CASKSADRGTFF
TGTGCCAGCAAGAGTGCGGACAGGGGGACTTTCTTT
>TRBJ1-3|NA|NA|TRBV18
CASSPLSVSSSGNTIYF
TGTGCCAGCTCCCCTTTATCGGTCTCAAGCTCTGGAAACACCATATATTTT
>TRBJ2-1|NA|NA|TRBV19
CASSFEVTESSYNEQFF
TGTGCCAGTAGTTTTGAGGTTACGGAAAGCTCCTACAATGAGCAGTTCTTC
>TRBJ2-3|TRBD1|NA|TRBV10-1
CASNEGTATDTQYF
TGCGCCAGCAATGAAGGGACAGCCACAGATACGCAGTATTTT
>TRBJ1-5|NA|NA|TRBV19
CASSAGTPGDQPQHF
TGTGCCAGTAGCGCCGGGACCCCGGGGGATCAGCCCCAGCATTTT
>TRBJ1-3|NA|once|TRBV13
CASRFRTGGNTIYF
TGTGCCAGCAGGTTCAGAACAGGTGGAAACACCATATATTTT
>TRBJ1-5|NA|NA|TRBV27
CASSPQGQPQHF
TGTGCCAGCAGTCCCCAGGGGCAGCCCCAGCATTTT
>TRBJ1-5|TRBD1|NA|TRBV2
CASSGQGKYQPQHF
TGTGCCAGCTCAGGACAGGGGAAGTATCAGCCCCAGCATTTT
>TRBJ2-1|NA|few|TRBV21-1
CASSGLAQLYNEQFF
TGTGCCAGCAGTGGGCTAGCCCAGCTCTACAATGAGCAGTTCTTC
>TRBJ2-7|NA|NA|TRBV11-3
CASSYGGNPSYEQYF
TGTGCCAGCAGCTACGGCGGGAACCCTTCCTACGAGCAGTACTTC
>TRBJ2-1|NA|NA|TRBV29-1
CSVDSEQFF
TGCAGCGTTGACAGTGAGCAGTTCTTC
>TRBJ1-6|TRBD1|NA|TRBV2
CASSRTGDRGGSPLHF
TGTGCCAGCAGTCGTACTGGGGACAGGGGGGGTTCACCCCTCCACTTT
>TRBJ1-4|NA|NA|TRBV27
CASSSHSLYEKLFF
TGTGCCAGCAGTTCACACAGCCTTTATGAAAAACTGTTTTTT
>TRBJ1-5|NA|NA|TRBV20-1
CSASPGNGNQPQHF
TGCAGTGCTAGTCCCGGGAACGGCAATCAGCCCCAGCATTTT
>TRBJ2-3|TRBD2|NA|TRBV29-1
CSVAGTSGRAHSSTDTQYF
TGCAGCGTTGCCGGGACTAGCGGGAGGGCCCATTCTAGCACAGATACGCAGTATTTT
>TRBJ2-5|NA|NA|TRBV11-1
CASSFFGQLQETQYF
TGTGCCAGCAGCTTTTTCGGACAGTTACAAGAGACCCAGTACTTC
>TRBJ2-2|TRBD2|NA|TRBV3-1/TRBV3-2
CASSQGLAGGSGTGELFF
TGTGCCAGCAGCCAAGGACTAGCGGGAGGTTCGGGCACCGGGGAGCTGTTTTTT
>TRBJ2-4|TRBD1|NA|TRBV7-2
CASRIDRAENIQYF
TGTGCCAGCAGGATTGACAGGGCAGAAAACATTCAGTACTTC
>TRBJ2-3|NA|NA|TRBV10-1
CASSAPRGFGTQYF
TGCGCCAGCAGTGCTCCTAGAGGGTTCGGTACGCAGTATTTT
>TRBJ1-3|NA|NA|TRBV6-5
CASSLAGGGNTIYF
TGTGCCAGCAGTCTTGCAGGAGGTGGAAACACCATATATTTT
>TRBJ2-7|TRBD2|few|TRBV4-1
CASSQEQTSGRKQYF
TGCGCCAGCAGCCAGGAGCAGACTAGCGGGAGGAAACAGTACTTC
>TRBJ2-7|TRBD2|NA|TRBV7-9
CASSSGRERSYEQYF
TGTGCCAGCAGCTCAGGGCGGGAGCGCTCCTACGAGCAGTACTTC
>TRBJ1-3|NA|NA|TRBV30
CAWSLGASSGNTIYF
TGTGCCTGGAGTCTTGGGGCCTCCTCTGGAAACACCATATATTTT
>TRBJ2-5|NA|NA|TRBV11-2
CASSLEPPGQETQYF
TGTGCCAGCAGCTTAGAGCCACCCGGGCAAGAGACCCAGTACTTC
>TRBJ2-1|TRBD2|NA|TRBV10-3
CAISEGLKDPGLAGGLPYNEQFF
TGTGCCATCAGCGAGGGACTGAAGGATCCGGGACTAGCGGGGGGTCTACCCTACAATGAGCAGTTCTTC
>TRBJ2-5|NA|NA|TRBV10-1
CASSPGFFETQYF
TGCGCCAGCAGTCCAGGTTTCTTCGAGACCCAGTACTTC
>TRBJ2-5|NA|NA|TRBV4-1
CASSQAGNQETQYF
TGCGCCAGCAGCCAAGCAGGGAACCAAGAGACCCAGTACTTC
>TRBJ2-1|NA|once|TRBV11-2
CASSLAWQSYNEQFF
TGTGCCAGCAGCTTAGCGTGGCAGTCCTACAATGAGCAGTTCTTC
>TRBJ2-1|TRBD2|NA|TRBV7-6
CASSLMAGGSGNEQFF
TGTGCCAGCAGCTTAATGGCGGGGGGTTCCGGTAATGAGCAGTTCTTC
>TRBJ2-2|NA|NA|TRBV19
CASSMGLPNTGELFF
TGTGCCAGTAGTATGGGCCTCCCGAACACCGGGGAGCTGTTTTTT
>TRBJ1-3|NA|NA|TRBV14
CASSHGGFGNTIYF
TGTGCCAGCAGCCACGGCGGGTTTGGAAACACCATATATTTT